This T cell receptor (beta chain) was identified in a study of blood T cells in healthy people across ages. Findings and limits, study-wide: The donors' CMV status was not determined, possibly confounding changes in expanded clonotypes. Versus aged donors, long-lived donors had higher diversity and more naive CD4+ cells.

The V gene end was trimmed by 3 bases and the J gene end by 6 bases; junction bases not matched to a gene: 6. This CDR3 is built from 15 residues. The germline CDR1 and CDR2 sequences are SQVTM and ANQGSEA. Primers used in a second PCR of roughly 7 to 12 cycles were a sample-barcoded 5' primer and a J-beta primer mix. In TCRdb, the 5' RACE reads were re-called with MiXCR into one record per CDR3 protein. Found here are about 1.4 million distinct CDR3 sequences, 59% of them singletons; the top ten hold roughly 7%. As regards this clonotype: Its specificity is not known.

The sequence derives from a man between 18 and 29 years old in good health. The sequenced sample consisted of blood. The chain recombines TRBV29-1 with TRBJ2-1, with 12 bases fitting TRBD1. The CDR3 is CSVDLGQGALNEQFF. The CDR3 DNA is TGCAGCGTTGATCTGGGACAGGGGGCCCTCAATGAGCAGTTCTTC.